The 21 T cell receptor beta chains presented below share a single source sample, sequenced in a study of T cell changes during pregnancy in multiple sclerosis. Some clones are missing from TCRdb's copy, which holds only in-frame ones; the method was immunoSEQ multiplex PCR. This sample has roughly 80,000 clones, with about 90% found just once. Sequencing used peripheral blood, obtained before pregnancy. The source of these receptors is a female donor with multiple sclerosis, enrolled in a pregnancy study.

Points on this clone: The junction shows a germline mismatch at one end, possibly a read error. CDR3 DNA sequence: TGTGCTAGCAGCTTAGTGGCAGGGGGCACCTACAATGAGCAGTTCTTC. It codes for CASSLVAGGTYNEQFF. This chain joins TRBV7-7 and TRBJ2-1; the match to TRBD1 covers 8 bases. From germline, CDR1 is SSHAT and CDR2 FNYEAQ (reference sequence). This CDR3 is 16 amino acids long.

The chain uses TRBV11-2 and TRBJ1-4; D remains unclear. Germline loops: CDR1 SGHAT, CDR2 FQNNGV. This CDR3 has 14 amino acids. The germline V and J ends were trimmed by 4 bases and 8 bases, with 14 bases remaining between them. The CDR3 nucleotides are TGTGCCAGCAGCTCCCGACACAGTTTGGAAAAACTGTTTTTT. Protein sequence: CASSSRHSLEKLFF.

The gene calls are TRBV7-8 and TRBJ1-4; D is unresolved. CDR1 is SGHVS, CDR2 FQNEAQ, per germline. Trimming removed 5 bases at V and 3 bases at J, with 10 bases between. The CDR3 consists of 14 residues. CDR3 nucleotide sequence: TGTGCCAGCAGCCCTAATGTCCCTAATGAAAAACTGTTTTTT. Translated, it gives CASSPNVPNEKLFF.

The chain links TRBV6-1 to TRBJ2-1; TRBD1 matches 9 bases. This CDR3 is 14 amino acids long. Germline V gene lookup returns CDR1 MNHNS and CDR2 SASEGT. V gave up 6 bases and J gave up 10 bases; unmatched junction bases: 10. Here the CDR3 DNA reads TGTGCCAGCAGCTCGCTTTGGACAGGGGTCGAGCAGTTCTTC. It translates to CASSSLWTGVEQFF.

This clone was observed once. The J gene is TRBJ2-3, the V gene TRBV14; D might be TRBD1 (5 bases). Trimming removed 1 base at V and 7 bases at J, with 9 bases between. The CDR3 extends over 13 amino acids. Germline CDR1 and CDR2: SGHDN and FVKESK. CDR3 coding DNA: TGTGCCAGCAGCCAAGGTCAGGGATATACGCAGTATTTT. Its protein product is CASSQGQGYTQYF.

The V and J genes are TRBV6-6 and TRBJ2-7; D gene ambiguous. Germline V gene sequence: CDR1 MNHNY, CDR2 SVGAGI (reference sequence). Trimming took 8 bases from V and 3 from J, leaving 11 bases between them. The CDR3 covers 12 residues. This CDR3 is CASGLDLYEQYF. The CDR3 DNA follows: TGTGCCAGCGGTCTAGATCTCTACGAGCAGTACTTC.

This clone was counted a few times. CDR3 region: CASSLVLGELSYEQYF. As DNA, the CDR3 is TGCGCCAGCAGCTTGGTGTTGGGAGAACTCTCCTACGAGCAGTACTTC. V and J are TRBV5-1 and TRBJ2-7; possible D gene TRBD2, 5 bases. This CDR3 has 16 amino acids. V lost 0 bases and J lost 0, with 13 bases in between. Germline lookup yields CDR1 SGHRS and CDR2 YFSETQ.

The chain recombines TRBV10-3 with TRBJ1-3; weak D call: TRBD1 (5 bases). CDR3 length equals 12 residues. Trimming cost V 11 bases and J 6 bases, with 14 bases left between them. Germline assignment: CDR1 ENHRY and CDR2 SYGVKD. This CDR3 reads CASGDSENTIYF. CDR3 in DNA: TGTGCCTCGGGGGATAGCGAAAACACCATATATTTT.

The chain combines TRBV18 with TRBJ1-2, with TRBD1 matching over 9 bases. The J segment lost 12 bases and the V segment lost 4 bases, leaving 15 bases of the junction unmatched. The CDR3 is made up of 15 amino acids. Per germline, CDR1 KGHSH and CDR2 LQKENI. Here the CDR3 DNA reads TGTGCCAGCTCACTAAAGGGACCCGGGGACAGGGTGAACACCTTC. Protein: CASSLKGPGDRVNTF. Full variable domain (outside the CDR3, taken from reference TRBV18 and TRBJ1-2): NAGVMQNPRHLVRRRGQEARLRCSPMKGHSHVYWYRQLPEEGLKFMVYLQKENIIDESGMPKERFSAEFPKEGPSILRIQQVVRGDSAAYFCASSLKGPGDRVNTFGSGTRLTVV.

This sequence joins TRBV5-1 and TRBJ2-2; D uncertain. Germline CDR1 and CDR2: SGHRS and YFSETQ. The CDR3 has 15 residues. V lost 6 bases to trimming and J lost 5 bases, with 17 bases between them. This chain's CDR3 is CASTLDGWATGELFF. The CDR3 DNA is TGCGCCAGCACCCTGGATGGGTGGGCGACCGGGGAGCTGTTTTTT.

The chain employs TRBV9 and TRBJ1-2; 7 bases line up with TRBD1. V dropped 3 bases and J dropped 2; count of bases not matched to a gene: 7. The CDR3 has 15 residues. Germline V gene lookup returns CDR1 SGDLS and CDR2 YYNGEE. This chain's CDR3 is CASSEGGLANYGYTF. As DNA, the CDR3 is TGTGCCAGCAGCGAAGGGGGCCTTGCCAACTATGGCTACACCTTC.

V and J are TRBV6-5 and TRBJ2-7, with 10 bases identical to TRBD2. The germline V gene encodes CDR1 MNHEY and CDR2 SVGAGI. V shed 4 bases, J shed 4 bases, and the junction held 10 bases outside the gene matches. The CDR3 has 16 residues. CDR3 nucleotides: TGTGCCAGCAGTTTGGAGGCGGGACTAGCGAAGTACGAGCAGTACTTC. Translated: CASSLEAGLAKYEQYF.

The chain uses TRBV6-5 and TRBJ1-1; 8 bases agree with TRBD1. This CDR3 region has 14 residues. CDR1 is MNHEY and CDR2 is SVGAGI in the germline V gene. The J segment lost 6 bases and the V segment lost 5 bases, leaving 8 bases of the junction unmatched. The CDR3 nucleotides read TGTGCCAGCAGTCGCACGACAGGGGAGGCTGAAGCTTTCTTT. Protein: CASSRTTGEAEAFF.

CDR3 DNA: TGTGCCAGTAGTGTGGGGACAGGGGGCAATCAGCCCCAGCATTTT. Its translation is CASSVGTGGNQPQHF. The chain recombines TRBV19 with TRBJ1-5; 10 bases map to TRBD1. Germline CDR1 reads LNHDA; CDR2 reads SQIVND (reference sequence). The junction had 3 bases not matched to a gene; V was cut back by 5 bases and J by 2 bases. The CDR3 runs 15 residues.

This chain links TRBV5-1 with TRBJ2-5; tentative D call: TRBD2 (5 bases). CDR1 and CDR2 from the germline V gene are SGHRS and YFSETQ. V lost 0 bases and J 3 bases, leaving 12 bases between the germline ends. CDR3 length: 15 residues. The CDR3 spells CASSLAGEIEETQYF. The CDR3 DNA reads as TGCGCCAGCAGCTTGGCCGGGGAGATAGAAGAGACCCAGTACTTC.

This clone was counted a single time. The CDR3 coding sequence is TGTGCCTGGAGTGGTGAGGGCAGGGGAAGCAATCAGCCCCAGCATTTT. Translated, it gives CAWSGEGRGSNQPQHF. The J gene is TRBJ1-5, the V gene TRBV30; D possibly corresponds to TRBD1 (6 bases). Germline V gene lookup returns CDR1 GTSNPN and CDR2 SVGIG (reference sequence). Trimming stripped 1 base from V and 1 base from J, with 14 bases between. This CDR3 contains 16 residues.

The chain combines TRBV14 with TRBJ2-2; 10 nucleotides align to TRBD1. The CDR3 has 17 amino acids. The ends lost 2 bases at V and 3 bases at J; junction bases unmatched: 6. The germline V gene encodes CDR1 SGHDN and CDR2 FVKESK. CDR3 DNA sequence: TGTGCCAGCAGCCAACCGGGACAGGGGCTGGACACCGGGGAGCTGTTTTTT. This translates into CASSQPGQGLDTGELFF. Together with reference TRBV14 and TRBJ2-2, the CDR3 gives the full variable domain: EAGVTQFPSHSVIEKGQTVTLRCDPISGHDNLYWYRRVMGKEIKFLLHFVKESKQDESGMPNNRFLAERTGGTYSTLKVQPAELEDSGVYFCASSQPGQGLDTGELFFGEGSRLTVL.

V is TRBV13 and J is TRBJ2-7; maybe TRBD2 (6 bases). Trimming removed 4 bases at V and 2 bases at J, with 12 bases between. The CDR3 is made up of 14 amino acids. The germline CDR1 and CDR2 sequences are PRHDT and FYEKMQ (reference sequence). The CDR3 is CASSSAGKPYEQYF. CDR3 DNA sequence: TGTGCCAGCAGCTCCGCGGGGAAACCCTACGAGCAGTACTTC.

The genes are TRBV28 and TRBJ2-7; tentatively, D is TRBD1 (5 bases). This CDR3 comprises 16 residues. The V gene lost 5 bases and the J gene lost 2 bases, with 19 bases spanning the gap. The germline CDR1 and CDR2 sequences are MDHEN and SYDVKM. This CDR3 reads CASSIHPGKWTYEQYF. Here the CDR3 DNA reads TGTGCCAGCAGTATACACCCAGGGAAGTGGACCTACGAGCAGTACTTC.

The chain carries TRBV5-6 and TRBJ2-7, with TRBD2 matching over 10 bases. The CDR3 length is 16 residues. The germline V gene has CDR1 SGHDT and CDR2 YYEEEE. The junction had 8 bases not matched to a gene; V was cut back by 4 bases and J by 1 base. The CDR3 DNA sequence: TGTGCCAGCAGCCCCCGGCCTAGCGGGAGTTCCTACGAGCAGTACTTC. Amino acids: CASSPRPSGSSYEQYF.

This clone was observed a few times. V usage is TRBV5-6 and J usage is TRBJ2-7; maybe TRBD2 (5 bases). The CDR3 totals 17 residues. Germline assignment: CDR1 SGHDT and CDR2 YYEEEE. V lost 4 bases and J 6 bases, leaving 26 bases between the germline ends. CDR3 bases: TGTGCCAGCAGCCTAGAGGGTTCCCTACGTTCCCTCTCCGAGCAGTACTTC. It is translated as CASSLEGSLRSLSEQYF.